The sequence of this T cell receptor beta chain was determined in a study of early T cells in non-severe SARS-CoV-2 infection. Whole-study findings and limits: A preference for anti-spike CD8 responses marked VDJdb matching, which missed private and CD4 specificities.

This clonotype came up many times. The target antigen is unknown. V gave up 7 bases and J gave up 4 bases, with 8 bases separating them. Germline CDR1 and CDR2: SGHTA and FQGNSA. The CDR3 extends over 11 amino acids. In TCRdb, the 5' RACE reads were re-called with MiXCR into one record per CDR3 protein. The sample consists of roughly 90,000 distinct CDR3 sequences, about 14% of them appearing once. Sequencing was carried out using whole blood. The chain uses TRBV7-2 and TRBJ2-7; D is undetermined. The sequence was collected from an adult who was a healthcare worker with PCR-confirmed SARS-CoV-2 infection or an uninfected control (not recorded which). CDR3 in amino acids: CASKIGYEQYF. CDR3 nucleotides: TGTGCCAGCAAGATCGGGTACGAGCAGTACTTC.